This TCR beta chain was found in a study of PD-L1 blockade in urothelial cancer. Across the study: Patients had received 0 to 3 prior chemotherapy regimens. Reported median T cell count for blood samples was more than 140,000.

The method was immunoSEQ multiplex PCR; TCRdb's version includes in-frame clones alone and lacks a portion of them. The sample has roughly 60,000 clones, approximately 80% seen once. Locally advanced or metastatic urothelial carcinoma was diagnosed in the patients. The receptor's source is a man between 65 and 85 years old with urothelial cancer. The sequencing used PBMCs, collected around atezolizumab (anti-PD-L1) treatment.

CDR3 region: CASSRTGKRAEAFF. DNA for the CDR3: TGTGCCAGTAGTAGGACAGGGAAAAGGGCTGAAGCTTTCTTT. The V call is TRBV19, the J call TRBJ1-1; 8 bases agree with TRBD1. J lost 6 bases, V lost 4 bases, and 7 bases had no gene match. CDR1 is LNHDA, CDR2 SQIVND, per germline (reference sequence). CDR3 size: 14 residues.